This TCR beta chain was sequenced for a study of shared clonotypes between healthy human individuals. Study summary: CD4 naive cells filled three plates per donor, CD4 memory three, CD8 naive two and CD8 memory one.

The repertoire was sequenced with immunoSEQ multiplex PCR; TCRdb's copy has only in-frame clones and lacks some. The sample holds some 1 million clones; roughly 75% are singletons and the top ten take around 1.4%. J gave up 0 bases and V 3 bases, and 9 bases lay outside the gene matches. Germline V gene data show CDR1 as SGHVS and CDR2 as FQNEAQ. The CDR3 covers 19 residues. This clone was counted a few times. A CD45RA+ naive subset and a CD45RA-negative memory subset were split from CD4+ cells. The source is a man younger than 35 in good health. The genes are TRBV7-8 and TRBJ2-4; 12 bases agree with TRBD2. The specimen was memory CD4+ T cells sorted from blood. Noted subset: CD45RA-negative fraction. The CDR3 coding sequence is TGTGCCAGCAGCTTCCTAGCGGGGGGGGCATTCCTAGCCAAAAACATTCAGTACTTC. Its protein is CASSFLAGGAFLAKNIQYF.